These 20 T cell receptor beta chains originate from one sample sequenced in a study of OX40 agonist ivuxolimab in advanced cancers. Assay used: immunoSEQ multiplex PCR; TCRdb lists only in-frame clones, some missing. The sample includes around 53,000 clones, roughly 79% seen only once; the top ten take approximately 2.3%. This sample comprised CD4+ or CD8+ T cells sorted from blood, obtained in a trial of the OX40 agonist ivuxolimab. The receptor source for this set is an adult with an advanced solid tumor such as melanoma, head and neck, liver or kidney cancer.

This clone was observed once. J is TRBJ1-1 and V is TRBV7-2; 7 bases fit TRBD1. CDR1 is SGHTA, CDR2 FQGNSA, per germline. Unmatched junction bases numbered 10, after V lost 5 bases and J lost 4 bases. The CDR3 covers 15 residues. The CDR3: CASSTRGYRGTEAFF. CDR3 in DNA: TGTGCCAGCAGCACCAGGGGGTATCGGGGCACTGAAGCTTTCTTT.

The gene calls are TRBV12-5 and TRBJ2-3, with D tentatively TRBD1 (6 bases). The CDR3 consists of 15 residues. The V gene lost 1 base and the J gene lost 6 bases, with 14 bases spanning the gap. Germline assignment: CDR1 LGHNT and CDR2 FRNRAP. The CDR3 sequence is CASGLGTVLFDTQYF. For the CDR3, the DNA is TGTGCTAGTGGTTTGGGGACAGTACTCTTCGATACGCAGTATTTT.

V gene TRBV7-2 combines with J gene TRBJ1-2; D not certain. Trimming cost V 4 bases and J 2 bases, with 8 bases left between them. Per germline, CDR1 SGHTA and CDR2 FQGNSA. The CDR3 totals 13 residues. CDR3 in amino acids: CASSSQANYGYTF. The CDR3 nucleotides read TGTGCCAGCAGCTCCCAGGCGAACTATGGCTACACCTTC. Full variable domain (remainder filled in from reference TRBV7-2 and TRBJ1-2): GAGVSQSPSNKVTEKGKDVELRCDPISGHTALYWYRQSLGQGLEFLIYFQGNSAPDKSGLPSDRFSAERTGGSVSTLTIQRTQQEDSAVYLCASSSQANYGYTFGSGTRLTVV.

V is TRBV7-2 and J is TRBJ2-3; D might be TRBD2 (5 bases). The CDR3 is 14 amino acids. Trimming stripped 5 bases from V and 2 bases from J, with 11 bases between. Germline V lookup: CDR1 SGHTA, CDR2 FQGNSA. CDR3 in amino acids: CASSPLDHTDTQYF. The CDR3 bases are TGTGCCAGCAGCCCACTAGACCACACAGATACGCAGTATTTT.

This clone is a singleton in its sample. The chain recombines TRBV19 with TRBJ1-5; tentative D call: TRBD1 (6 bases). The V end lost 1 base, the J end lost 1 base, and 11 bases lay between the germline ends. The germline gives CDR1 LNHDA, CDR2 SQIVND (reference sequence). The CDR3 length is 16 residues. In nucleotides, the CDR3 is TGTGCCAGTAGTATAGGCAGGGGCCCAAGCAATCAGCCCCAGCATTTT. Encoded protein: CASSIGRGPSNQPQHF.

The chain uses TRBV7-2 and TRBJ2-7; 14 bases map to TRBD2. V was clipped by 5 bases and J by 3 bases; unmatched bases: 3. Germline V lookup: CDR1 SGHTA, CDR2 FQGNSA. This CDR3 has 15 amino acids. CDR3 bases: TGTGCCAGCAGCCTCGGACTAGCGGGGGGCTACGAGCAGTACTTC. This encodes CASSLGLAGGYEQYF.

The CDR3, as DNA: TGTGCCAGCAGTTTAGTCCGACACGGGGGCTACACCTTC. It translates to CASSLVRHGGYTF. The chain uses TRBV27 and TRBJ1-2; D gene ambiguous. Trimming took off 2 bases at V and 8 bases at J, with 12 bases between the two ends. Germline loops: CDR1 MNHEY, CDR2 SMNVEV (reference sequence). The CDR3 has 13 amino acids.

The V and J genes are TRBV19 and TRBJ1-5, with a possible D match to TRBD1 (5 bases). Trimming removed 5 bases at V and 0 bases at J, with 14 bases between. Germline V gene sequence: CDR1 LNHDA, CDR2 SQIVND (reference sequence). There are 16 residues in the CDR3. As DNA, the CDR3 is TGTGCCAGTAGTCCTGGAACAGGCAATAGCAATCAGCCCCAGCATTTT. Its protein is CASSPGTGNSNQPQHF.

This chain connects TRBV9 to TRBJ2-2, with 13 bases fitting TRBD2. V was clipped by 1 base and J by 6 bases; unmatched bases: 3. CDR3 length: 16 residues. Per the germline V gene, CDR1 is SGDLS and CDR2 is YYNGEE. CDR3: CASSVTGTSGAGELFF. As DNA, the CDR3 is TGTGCCAGCAGCGTAACCGGGACTAGCGGGGCCGGGGAGCTGTTTTTT.

The V and J genes are TRBV7-8 and TRBJ1-2; D ambiguous. The CDR3 is 15 residues long. From germline, CDR1 is SGHVS and CDR2 FQNEAQ. The V end was cut by 1 base, the J end by 0 bases, with 9 bases between. CDR3 protein: CASSLVEVANYGYTF. The CDR3 nucleotides are TGTGCCAGCAGCTTAGTGGAGGTAGCTAACTATGGCTACACCTTC.

This sequence joins TRBV9 and TRBJ1-1; weak D call: TRBD1 (5 bases). This CDR3 region has 14 residues. CDR1 is SGDLS, CDR2 YYNGEE, per germline. V lost 0 bases and J lost 3, with 9 bases in between. Written as DNA, the CDR3 is TGTGCCAGCAGCGTAGCCGGGACCCACACTGAAGCTTTCTTT. It encodes CASSVAGTHTEAFF.

This clone was found a few times. The rearrangement joins TRBV5-5 to TRBJ1-4; weak D call: TRBD1 (5 bases). The CDR3 is 15 residues long. The V end lost 1 base, the J end lost 4 bases, and 11 bases lay between the germline ends. CDR1 and CDR2 (germline): SGHKS, YYEKEE (reference sequence). This CDR3 reads CASSLWGSGNEKLFF. The CDR3 DNA reads as TGTGCCAGCAGCTTGTGGGGGTCGGGTAATGAAAAACTGTTTTTT.

The chain has TRBV29-1 and TRBJ1-1; D unclear. The CDR3 is 11 residues long. Germline CDR1 is SQVTM and CDR2 is ANQGSEA. Trimming left V 0 bases short and J 4 bases short, with 3 bases between. CDR3 sequence: CSVEEGTEAFF. In DNA form, the CDR3 reads TGCAGCGTTGAAGAGGGCACTGAAGCTTTCTTT.

The chain links TRBV7-9 to TRBJ2-2; D may be TRBD2 (5 bases). Per the germline V gene, CDR1 is SEHNR and CDR2 is FQNEAQ (reference sequence). The CDR3 runs to 16 residues. The germline V and J ends were trimmed by 2 bases and 3 bases, with 13 bases remaining between them. The CDR3, as DNA: TGTGCCAGCAGCTTAATACGGGATCGGGACACCGGGGAGCTGTTTTTT. This sequence encodes CASSLIRDRDTGELFF. Full variable domain (missing parts from reference TRBV7-9 and TRBJ2-2): DTGVSQNPRHKITKRGQNVTFRCDPISEHNRLYWYRQTLGQGPEFLTYFQNEAQLEKSRLLSDRFSAERPKGSFSTLEIQRTEQGDSAMYLCASSLIRDRDTGELFFGEGSRLTVL.

The chain has TRBV18 and TRBJ1-3; D is perhaps TRBD1 (5 bases). Germline assignment: CDR1 KGHSH and CDR2 LQKENI. The V end lost 3 bases, the J end lost 0 bases, and 12 bases lay between the germline ends. The CDR3 has 16 residues. The CDR3 coding sequence is TGTGCCAGCTCACCCGGGGACGGTACCTCTGGAAACACCATATATTTT. Translated: CASSPGDGTSGNTIYF.

The V gene is TRBV19, the J gene TRBJ1-2; TRBD1 matches at 7 bases. This CDR3 spans 14 amino acids. The germline V gene has CDR1 LNHDA and CDR2 SQIVND (reference sequence). V was pared by 3 bases and J by 4 bases, with 5 bases of the junction left unmatched. The CDR3, as DNA: TGTGCCAGTAGTATTAAAGGGGGCAGCTATGGCTACACCTTC. This gives the protein CASSIKGGSYGYTF.

The V gene is TRBV7-2, the J gene TRBJ2-7, with 8 bases identical to TRBD2. The CDR3 has 15 residues. V lost 4 bases, J lost 2 bases, and 7 bases stayed unmatched. Germline lookup yields CDR1 SGHTA and CDR2 FQGNSA. As DNA, the CDR3 is TGTGCCAGCAGCTACGGGGCGGGAGGCGCCTACGAGCAGTACTTC. Its protein is CASSYGAGGAYEQYF.

As for this clone: One end of the junction does not line up with germline, which may come from a read error. Other DNA sequences in this sample translate to the same CDR3. The CDR3 DNA reads as TGTGCCAGTAGTCCACGACAGGGGGCGCGATCCACTGAAGCTTTTTTT. Translated, it gives CASSPRQGARSTEAFF. V usage is TRBV19 and J usage is TRBJ1-1; 10 nucleotides agree with TRBD1. This CDR3 spans 16 amino acids. CDR1 is LNHDA, CDR2 SQIVND, per germline (reference sequence). Based on the CDR3 plus reference TRBV19 and TRBJ1-1, the full variable domain is DGGITQSPKYLFRKEGQNVTLSCEQNLNHDAMYWYRQDPGQGLRLIYYSQIVNDFQKGDIAEGYSVSREKKESFPLTVTSAQKNPTAFYLCASSPRQGARSTEAFFGQGTRLTVV.

This chain connects TRBV7-9 to TRBJ2-3, with 8 bases fitting TRBD1. With V trimmed by 5 bases and J by 1 base, 8 bases remained unmatched. This CDR3 spans 16 amino acids. CDR1 is SEHNR, CDR2 FQNEAQ, per germline (reference sequence). As DNA, the CDR3 is TGTGCCAGCAGCACAGGGGGGTCAGCCCGCACAGATACGCAGTATTTT. Residues: CASSTGGSARTDTQYF.

The chain employs TRBV6-5 and TRBJ1-5; 10 nucleotides line up with TRBD1. Unmatched junction bases numbered 2, after V lost 6 bases and J lost 0 bases. The CDR3 contains 15 residues. CDR1 MNHEY and CDR2 SVGAGI come from the germline V gene. The CDR3: CASRRTGGSNQPQHF. In DNA, the CDR3 is TGTGCCAGCAGACGGACAGGGGGTAGCAATCAGCCCCAGCATTTT.